Detailed here is one T cell receptor beta chain. The sample is drawn from a study of CD8 T cells in Susac syndrome. The CDR3 covers 16 residues. V shed 4 bases and J shed 3 bases, with 18 bases lying between them. Germline CDR1 LGHNT, CDR2 FRNRAP. The RNA input was about 0.45 to 1 ug, and it was reverse transcribed with random hexamers. One entry per CDR3 protein results from TCRdb running MiXCR on the immunoSEQ multiplex PCR reads. The table has 200,000 to 250,000 distinct CDR3 sequences, 95% seen once. The chain combines TRBV12-5 with TRBJ2-5, with D perhaps matching TRBD1 or TRBD2 (5 bases each). The sample taken for sequencing was CD4+ T cells from PBMCs. This clonotype was sampled from a human donor with multiple sclerosis. This CDR3 is CASGSTLGWGKETQYF. CDR3 coding DNA: TGTGCTAGTGGTTCGACGCTTGGGTGGGGGAAAGAGACCCAGTACTTC.